Included here is one T cell receptor beta chain sequence, with context. These data come from a study of control samples from healthy donors and cancer patients. Here immunoSEQ multiplex PCR was the method, and the copy in TCRdb shows in-frame clones only, minus some. The data contain about 160,000 clones, roughly 94% of them singletons. The V and J ends lost 5 bases and 7 bases respectively, with 14 bases between them. CDR1 and CDR2 (germline): MNHEY, SMNVEV (reference sequence). The CDR3 sequence is 14 residues long. Sequencing used PBMCs. The gene calls are TRBV27 and TRBJ1-4; D unclear. The clonotype originates from a man aged 60 to 69 with colorectal cancer. CDR3 in DNA: TGTGCCAGCAGTGACCGTTGGTCGGGTGAAAAACTGTTTTTT. Translated, it gives CASSDRWSGEKLFF.